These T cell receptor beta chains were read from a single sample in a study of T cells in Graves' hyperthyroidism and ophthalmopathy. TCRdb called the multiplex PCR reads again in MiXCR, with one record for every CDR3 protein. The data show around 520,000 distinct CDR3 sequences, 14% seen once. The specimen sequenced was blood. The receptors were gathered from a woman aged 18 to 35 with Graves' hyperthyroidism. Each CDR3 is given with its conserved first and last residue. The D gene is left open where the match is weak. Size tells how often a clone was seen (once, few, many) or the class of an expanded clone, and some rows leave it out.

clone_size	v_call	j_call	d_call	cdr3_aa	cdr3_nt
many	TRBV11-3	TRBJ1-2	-	CASSPGGRITF	TGTGCCAGCAGCCCCGGGGGGCGCATCACCTTC
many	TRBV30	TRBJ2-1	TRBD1	CAWSPGQGQFF	TGTGCCTGGAGTCCAGGACAGGGACAGTTCTTC
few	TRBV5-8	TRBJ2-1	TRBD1	CASSVGTGKTYNEQFF	TGTGCCAGCAGCGTCGGGACAGGGAAAACCTACAATGAGCAGTTCTTC
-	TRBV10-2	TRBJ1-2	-	CASSESVTGWSYTF	TGCGCCAGCAGTGAGTCTGTGACAGGTTGGAGCTACACCTTC
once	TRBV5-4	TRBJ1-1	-	CASSNGTGRLNTEAFF	TGTGCCAGCAGCAACGGGACGGGGAGGTTGAACACTGAAGCTTTCTTT
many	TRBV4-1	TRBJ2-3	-	CASSPTRDTDTQYF	TGCGCCAGCAGCCCGACGAGGGACACAGATACGCAGTATTTT
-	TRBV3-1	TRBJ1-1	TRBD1	CASSHMTGGEAFF	TGTGCCAGCAGCCATATGACAGGGGGCGAAGCTTTCTTT
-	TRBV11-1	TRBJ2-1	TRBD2	CASSRLAGHNEQFF	TGTGCCAGCAGCAGATTAGCGGGGCACAATGAGCAGTTCTTC
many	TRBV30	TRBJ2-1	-	CAWSELGDEQFF	TGTGCCTGGAGTGAACTAGGCGATGAGCAGTTCTTC
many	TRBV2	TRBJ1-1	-	CARGSGYTEAFF	TGTGCCAGGGGGTCAGGGTACACTGAAGCTTTCTTT
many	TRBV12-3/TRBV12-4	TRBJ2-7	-	CASSPHRGAGEQYF	TGTGCCAGCAGTCCCCATAGGGGGGCGGGGGAGCAGTACTTC
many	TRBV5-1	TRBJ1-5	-	CASSLAGLSPQHF	TGCGCCAGCAGCTTGGCGGGATTAAGCCCCCAGCATTTT
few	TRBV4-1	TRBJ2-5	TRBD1	CASSHTGTVKETQYF	TGCGCCAGCAGCCATACCGGGACAGTGAAAGAGACCCAGTACTTC
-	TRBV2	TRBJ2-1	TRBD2	CASMGTSGSPLLSEQFF	TGTGCCAGCATGGGGACTAGCGGGAGCCCTTTACTTAGTGAGCAGTTCTTC
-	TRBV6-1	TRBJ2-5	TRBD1	CASTLTGGQETQYF	TGTGCCAGCACCCTGACAGGGGGCCAAGAGACCCAGTACTTC
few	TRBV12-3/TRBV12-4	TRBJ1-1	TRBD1	CASSPLTFGTVGTEAFF	TGTGCCAGCAGCCCACTCACCTTTGGGACAGTGGGCACTGAAGCTTTCTTT
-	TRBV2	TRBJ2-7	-	CASSPSEGSYEQYF	TGTGCCAGCTCCCCATCTGAGGGCTCCTACGAGCAGTACTTC
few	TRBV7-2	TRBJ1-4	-	CASSSFLTHQEEKLFF	TGTGCCAGCAGCTCATTTCTGACACACCAGGAGGAAAAACTGTTTTTT
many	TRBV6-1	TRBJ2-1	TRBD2	CASSEVSGTYNEQFF	TGTGCCAGCAGTGAAGTTAGCGGGACCTACAATGAGCAGTTCTTC
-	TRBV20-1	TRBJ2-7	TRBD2	CSARAASGRSYEQYF	TGCAGTGCTAGGGCGGCTAGCGGGAGGTCCTACGAGCAGTACTTC
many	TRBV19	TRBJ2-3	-	CASQTSFNTDTQYF	TGTGCCAGTCAAACTAGCTTCAACACAGATACGCAGTATTTT
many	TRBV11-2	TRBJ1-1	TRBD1	CASSSQGAVEAFF	TGTGCCAGCAGCTCACAGGGGGCCGTTGAAGCTTTCTTT
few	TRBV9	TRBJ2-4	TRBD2	CASSPTGTSGKIAKNIQYF	TGTGCCAGCAGCCCGACCGGGACTAGCGGGAAGATAGCCAAAAACATTCAGTACTTC
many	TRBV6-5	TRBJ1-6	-	CASSYSNEPSSSYNSPLHF	TGTGCCAGCAGTTACTCGAATGAACCAAGTTCCTCCTATAATTCACCCCTCCACTTT
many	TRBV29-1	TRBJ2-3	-	CSGSRGGRADTQYF	TGCAGCGGGTCACGGGGAGGTAGAGCAGATACGCAGTATTTT
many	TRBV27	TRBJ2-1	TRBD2	CASSITSGRAYNEQFF	TGTGCCAGCAGTATAACGAGCGGGAGGGCCTACAATGAGCAGTTCTTC
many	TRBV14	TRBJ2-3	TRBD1	CASSHPGQGTDTQYF	TGTGCCAGCAGCCACCCCGGACAGGGGACAGATACGCAGTATTTT
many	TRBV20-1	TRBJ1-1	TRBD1	CSVAGGADTEAFF	TGCAGTGTCGCAGGGGGCGCGGACACTGAAGCTTTCTTT
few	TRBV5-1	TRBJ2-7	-	CASSLDPSAIGQYF	TGCGCCAGCAGCTTGGATCCTTCAGCCATCGGGCAGTACTTC
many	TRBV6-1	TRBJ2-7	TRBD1	CASSKGQGFSYEQYF	TGTGCCAGCAGTAAGGGACAGGGGTTTTCCTACGAGCAGTACTTC
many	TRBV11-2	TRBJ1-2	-	CASAQGGGNYYGYTF	TGTGCCAGCGCCCAAGGTGGCGGAAATTACTATGGCTACACCTTC
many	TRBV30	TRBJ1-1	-	CAWTLGRLNTEAFF	TGTGCCTGGACCCTCGGACGGTTGAACACTGAAGCTTTCTTT
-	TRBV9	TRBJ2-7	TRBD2	CASSVEVSGYEQYF	TGTGCCAGCAGCGTAGAGGTTAGCGGGTACGAGCAGTACTTC
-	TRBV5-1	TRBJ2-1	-	CASGPWVRDEQFF	TGCGCCAGTGGACCGTGGGTTAGGGATGAGCAGTTCTTC
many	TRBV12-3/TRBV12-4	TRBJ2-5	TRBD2	CATRLAGGETQYF	TGTGCCACCCGGCTAGCGGGAGGTGAGACCCAGTACTTC
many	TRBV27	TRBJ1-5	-	CASSTSGVGQPQHF	TGTGCCAGCAGTACCTCAGGGGTGGGTCAGCCCCAGCATTTT
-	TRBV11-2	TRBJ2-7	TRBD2	CASSLAPLAGVYEQYF	TGTGCCAGCAGCTTAGCCCCCCTAGCGGGAGTATACGAGCAGTACTTC
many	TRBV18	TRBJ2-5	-	CASSPRGGKETQYF	TGTGCCAGCTCACCACGGGGAGGTAAAGAGACCCAGTACTTC
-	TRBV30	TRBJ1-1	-	CAWSPGHGKMNTEAFF	TGTGCCTGGAGTCCCGGACACGGTAAAATGAACACTGAAGCTTTCTTT
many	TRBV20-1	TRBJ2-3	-	CSAVSLAGPRTDTQYF	TGCAGTGCAGTCTCGTTGGCGGGCCCACGTACAGATACGCAGTATTTT
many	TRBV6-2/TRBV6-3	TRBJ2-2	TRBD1	CASSRPGQGNFANTGELFF	TGTGCCAGCAGTCGCCCGGGACAGGGGAATTTCGCGAACACCGGGGAGCTGTTTTTT
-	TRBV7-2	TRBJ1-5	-	CASSLAGGYSNQPQHF	TGTGCCAGCAGCTTAGCGGGCGGTTATAGCAATCAGCCCCAGCATTTT
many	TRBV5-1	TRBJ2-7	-	CASSLGSAYEQYF	TGCGCCAGCAGCTTGGGGAGCGCCTACGAGCAGTACTTC
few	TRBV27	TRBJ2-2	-	CASFLRGLTGELFF	TGTGCCAGCTTCCTCCGGGGGCTCACCGGGGAGCTGTTTTTT
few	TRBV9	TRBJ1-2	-	CASSGPTNGYTF	TGTGCCAGCAGCGGACCGACAAATGGCTACACCTTC
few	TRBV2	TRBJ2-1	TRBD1	CASSGQGVNEQFF	TGTGCCAGCAGTGGACAGGGAGTAAATGAGCAGTTCTTC
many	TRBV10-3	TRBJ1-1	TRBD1	CAISESPGQGDEAFF	TGTGCCATCAGTGAATCCCCGGGACAGGGGGATGAAGCTTTCTTT
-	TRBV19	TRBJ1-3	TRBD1	CASSIVQGAGNTIYF	TGTGCCAGTAGTATTGTACAGGGGGCTGGAAACACCATATATTTT
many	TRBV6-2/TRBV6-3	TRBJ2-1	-	CASTVGPVYEQFF	TGTGCCAGCACCGTGGGCCCTGTCTATGAGCAGTTCTTC
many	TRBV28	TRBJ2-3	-	CASSPAKRRDTQYF	TGTGCCAGCAGTCCCGCGAAAAGAAGAGATACGCAGTATTTT
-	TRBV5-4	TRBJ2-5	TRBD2	CASSLGGRAGETQYF	TGTGCCAGCAGCTTGGGGGGGAGGGCCGGAGAGACCCAGTACTTC
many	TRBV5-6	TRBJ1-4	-	CASSLLIRTTEKLFF	TGTGCCAGCAGCTTGTTGATAAGAACAACGGAAAAACTGTTTTTT
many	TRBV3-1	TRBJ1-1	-	CASSQGRGEAFF	TGTGCCAGCAGCCAAGGGAGGGGTGAAGCTTTCTTT
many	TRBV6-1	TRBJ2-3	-	CASTQVPGVDTQYF	TGTGCCAGCACCCAGGTGCCCGGCGTAGATACGCAGTATTTT
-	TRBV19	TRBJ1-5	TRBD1	CASSIAGGRMINQPQHF	TGTGCCAGTAGCATAGCAGGGGGGCGGATGATAAATCAGCCCCAGCATTTT
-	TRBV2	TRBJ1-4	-	CASRTGARGGLSTNEKLFF	TGTGCCAGCAGGACGGGGGCCCGGGGCGGGTTATCGACTAATGAAAAACTGTTTTTT
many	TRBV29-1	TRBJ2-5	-	CSVETGNQETQYF	TGCAGCGTTGAAACCGGGAACCAAGAGACCCAGTACTTC
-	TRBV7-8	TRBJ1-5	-	CASSFSAKSHQPQHF	TGTGCCAGCAGCTTTTCGGCAAAGAGCCATCAGCCCCAGCATTTT
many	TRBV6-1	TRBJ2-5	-	CASSSPRRGQETQYF	TGTGCCAGCAGTTCCCCCCGGAGAGGGCAAGAGACCCAGTACTTC